This TCR beta chain was identified during a study of blood T cell repertoires in COVID-19. Study at large: Acute and convalescent COVID-19 samples came from the United States, Italy and Spain. Sources were T cells, B-cell-depleted T cells, or PBMCs; the material itself was cDNA or gDNA.

The CDR3 has 14 amino acids. V was pared by 0 bases and J by 4 bases, with 9 bases between. CDR1 and CDR2 from the germline V gene are LNHNV and YYDKDF (reference sequence). Original processing notes: Amplifying reference gene primers gave estimates of nucleated cell counts. Method: immunoSEQ multiplex PCR; TCRdb's copy keeps in-frame clones and lacks some. V and J calls and clone size follow that table, whereas D and trimming were derived from the DNA. The sample lists about 170,000 clones; about 88% were seen once. Seattle patients were enrolled during active infection and followed longitudinally. This TCR derives from a woman of 80 years or more with COVID-19, enrolled during active disease. Sequencing used peripheral blood. The chain recombines TRBV15 with TRBJ1-1; possibly TRBD1 for D (6 bases). In DNA form, the CDR3 reads TGTGCCACCAGCAGAGAAGGGGGTGCCACTGAAGCTTTCTTT. Encoded protein: CATSREGGATEAFF.